This T cell receptor beta chain was profiled in a study of T cells in Graves' hyperthyroidism and ophthalmopathy. Whole-study results and caveats: Most clonotypes that expanded in the thyroid above 0.001 also showed up in blood.

From RNA transcripts, TCR beta CDR3 regions were amplified. The HTBI primer set was used in a first-round RT-PCR of the TCR CDR3. One entry per CDR3 protein, called by TCRdb with MiXCR from the multiplex PCR reads. This sample carries about 500,000 distinct CDR3 sequences, 16% of them seen once, and the ten largest clones take about 18%. This clonotype was seen many times. What it binds is unknown. On the basis of clinical symptoms, serum thyroxine and TRAb, thyroid ultrasound and orbital computed tomography, diagnoses were made. CDR3 size: 15 residues. Trimming removed 0 bases from V and 5 bases from J, with 14 bases in between. The germline V gene encodes CDR1 MNHEY and CDR2 SVGEGT.

The chain carries TRBV6-2 or TRBV6-3 and TRBJ2-7, with no clear D. Sequencing was carried out using blood. The sequence derives from a young woman with Graves' hyperthyroidism. The CDR3 coding sequence is TGTGCCAGCAGTTACTCACGGTCGATGGTAGACGAGCAGTACTTC. Translating it yields CASSYSRSMVDEQYF.